One sample yielded the 26 T cell receptor beta chains listed below, sequenced in a study of OX40 agonist ivuxolimab in advanced cancers. Sequencing was performed with immunoSEQ multiplex PCR; in TCRdb, only in-frame clones are kept and a portion is missing. The data contain some 96,000 clones, over 75% of them seen just once; the ten biggest clones take up roughly 0.15%. This specimen consisted of CD4+ or CD8+ T cells sorted from blood, obtained in a trial of the OX40 agonist ivuxolimab. The receptor set was obtained from an adult with an advanced solid tumor such as melanoma, head and neck, liver or kidney cancer.

The chain combines TRBV6-1 with TRBJ1-5; weak D call: TRBD1 (6 bases). This CDR3 has 13 amino acids. Germline CDR1 reads MNHNS; CDR2 reads SASEGT. V lost 8 bases and J lost 0, with 8 bases in between. CDR3 protein: CASQGNSNQPQHF. DNA for the CDR3: TGTGCCAGCCAGGGGAATAGCAATCAGCCCCAGCATTTT.

This chain's CDR3 is CASRPGTSGNTGELFF. The CDR3 coding sequence is TGCGCCAGCAGACCCGGGACTAGCGGGAACACCGGGGAGCTGTTTTTT. This sequence joins TRBV5-1 and TRBJ2-2, with 11 bases that match TRBD2. This CDR3 is built from 16 residues. Germline V lookup: CDR1 SGHRS, CDR2 YFSETQ. J was trimmed by 1 base and V by 5 bases; bases with no gene match: 4.

The chain links TRBV19 to TRBJ2-5, with 7 bases identical to TRBD2. The CDR3 length is 14 residues. CDR1 LNHDA and CDR2 SQIVND come from the germline V gene (reference sequence). J lost 5 bases, V lost 1 base, and 4 bases had no gene match. The CDR3 DNA follows: TGTGCCAGTAGTATAGGTGCGGGAGAGGAGACCCAGTACTTC. Encoded protein: CASSIGAGEETQYF.

V usage is TRBV5-4 and J usage is TRBJ2-1, with a tentative D call TRBD2 (6 bases). The CDR3 is 16 amino acids. V dropped 0 bases and J dropped 0 bases, with 10 bases sitting between them. Germline loops: CDR1 SGHNT, CDR2 YYREEE (reference sequence). The CDR3 loop is CASSLVGGISYNEQFF. In DNA, the CDR3 is TGTGCCAGCAGCTTGGTTGGGGGGATCTCCTACAATGAGCAGTTCTTC.

This clone was counted only a few times. The chain joins TRBV9 to TRBJ1-2; possible D gene TRBD1, 5 bases. Germline V gives CDR1 SGDLS, CDR2 YYNGEE. V shed 0 bases and J shed 8 bases, with 14 bases lying between them. The CDR3 runs to 14 residues. CDR3 DNA: TGTGCCAGCAGCGTAGGTGGGACTGAGCTCGGCTACACCTTC. This sequence encodes CASSVGGTELGYTF.

This rearrangement joins TRBV5-1 to TRBJ2-7; 11 bases are a match to TRBD2. Per germline, CDR1 SGHRS and CDR2 YFSETQ. Germline trimming cut 4 bases from V and 4 bases from J; bases unmatched to any gene: 7. The length of the CDR3 is 15 residues. The CDR3 protein is CASSITGTSGYEQYF. The CDR3 nucleotides read TGCGCCAGCAGCATCACCGGGACTAGCGGATACGAGCAGTACTTC.

This chain links TRBV27 with TRBJ2-2; the D gene is possibly TRBD2 (7 bases). V lost 5 bases to trimming and J lost 3 bases, with 16 bases between them. The CDR3 is made up of 16 amino acids. Germline V CDR1 and CDR2: MNHEY, SMNVEV (reference sequence). CDR3 bases: TGTGCCAGCAGTGGGGGCGGGAGTCGGTACACCGGGGAGCTGTTTTTT. It codes for CASSGGGSRYTGELFF.

The sample holds one count of this clone. The chain joins TRBV23-1 to TRBJ1-2; D not certain. TRBV23-1 is placed among ORFs of uncertain function. Trimming removed 0 bases from V and 0 bases from J, with 20 bases in between. The CDR3 has 19 residues. The CDR3 DNA is TGCGCCAGCAGTCAATCGACTAATCAAGGTTTGCCGACTAACTATGGCTACACCTTC. Translation: CASSQSTNQGLPTNYGYTF.

This clone has only one observation. The J gene is TRBJ1-2, the V gene TRBV19; D gene ambiguous. The CDR3 loop spans 14 amino acids. The germline gives CDR1 LNHDA, CDR2 SQIVND (reference sequence). The V gene lost 3 bases and the J gene lost 9 bases, with 17 bases spanning the gap. The CDR3 DNA is TGTGCCAGTAGTATTGGAACGCTGGCGCGTCGCTACACCTTC. It is translated as CASSIGTLARRYTF. Complete variable domain (other parts from reference TRBV19 and TRBJ1-2): DGGITQSPKYLFRKEGQNVTLSCEQNLNHDAMYWYRQDPGQGLRLIYYSQIVNDFQKGDIAEGYSVSREKKESFPLTVTSAQKNPTAFYLCASSIGTLARRYTFGSGTRLTVV.

The J gene is TRBJ2-3, the V gene TRBV9, with 12 bases that match TRBD2. CDR3 length equals 16 residues. The ends lost 0 bases at V and 6 bases at J; junction bases unmatched: 5. CDR1 and CDR2 (germline): SGDLS, YYNGEE. CDR3 in DNA: TGTGCCAGCAGCGTAGGGACTAGCGGGATCATTGATACGCAGTATTTT. Protein sequence: CASSVGTSGIIDTQYF.

V and J are TRBV5-5 and TRBJ2-1; TRBD2 aligns across 7 bases. With V trimmed by 4 bases and J by 0 bases, 7 bases remained unmatched. Germline lookup yields CDR1 SGHKS and CDR2 YYEKEE (reference sequence). The CDR3 extends over 16 amino acids. The CDR3 reads CASSKTAGSSYNEQFF. The CDR3 nucleotides are TGTGCCAGCAGCAAAACAGCGGGGAGCTCCTACAATGAGCAGTTCTTC.

The J gene is TRBJ2-5, the V gene TRBV9; weak D call: TRBD2 (5 bases). V was cut by 0 bases and J by 4 bases, with 10 bases left in between. The CDR3 is 14 amino acids. Germline CDR1 is SGDLS and CDR2 is YYNGEE. Written as DNA, the CDR3 is TGTGCCAGCAGCGTAGGGAGCGGTCGAGAGACCCAGTACTTC. Protein: CASSVGSGRETQYF.

V is TRBV5-5 and J is TRBJ1-1, with 7 bases that match TRBD1. Germline-derived CDR1 and CDR2 are SGHKS and YYEKEE (reference sequence). This CDR3 has 17 residues. V lost 5 bases to trimming and J lost 2 bases; unmatched junction nucleotides: 15. The CDR3 sequence: CASRSSQGVMINTEAFF. The CDR3 DNA reads TGTGCCAGCAGAAGTTCCCAGGGGGTCATGATTAACACTGAAGCTTTCTTT.

The chain uses TRBV27 and TRBJ2-7, with TRBD1 identical over 9 bases. This CDR3 contains 13 residues. Germline CDR1 and CDR2: MNHEY and SMNVEV (reference sequence). V lost 11 bases, J lost 2 bases, and 7 bases stayed unmatched. The CDR3 is CASGTGNPYEQYF. For the CDR3, the DNA is TGTGCCTCCGGGACAGGGAATCCCTACGAGCAGTACTTC.

The chain combines TRBV21-1 with TRBJ2-1; the D call in the table, TRBD2, was not verified against the DNA. TRBV21-1 is a recognized pseudogene. The CDR3 loop spans 20 amino acids. CDR3 region: CASTTGTSGRVWGVYNEQFF. DNA of the CDR3: TGTGCCAGCACCACCGGGACTAGCGGGAGAGTCTGGGGTGTGTACAATGAGCAGTTCTTC.

The CDR3 DNA sequence: TGTGCCAGCAGACCGACAGGGATCGGTGAAAAACTGTTTTTT. Its protein product is CASRPTGIGEKLFF. V is TRBV6-5 and J is TRBJ1-4, with 7 bases lining up with TRBD1. The CDR3 contains 14 residues. Losses at the gene ends were 6 bases for V and 7 bases for J; bases not matched to a gene: 8. Looked up from germline, CDR1 is MNHEY and CDR2 is SVGAGI.

The chain recombines TRBV11-2 with TRBJ2-7, with a weak D call TRBD1 (6 bases). Trimming took 2 bases from V and 8 from J, leaving 16 bases between them. The CDR3 is 14 amino acids. The germline V gene has CDR1 SGHAT and CDR2 FQNNGV. Written as DNA, the CDR3 is TGTGCCAGCAGCTTAAATAAACAGGGCCCCAAGCAGTACTTC. Translating gives CASSLNKQGPKQYF.

The chain employs TRBV5-1 and TRBJ2-1; D perhaps matches TRBD2 (5 bases). Germline CDR1 SGHRS, CDR2 YFSETQ. The CDR3 extends over 15 amino acids. Trimming removed 4 bases at V and 5 bases at J, with 16 bases between. The CDR3 is CASSLTGSFNNEQFF. The CDR3 nucleotides read TGCGCCAGCAGCCTGACGGGGTCCTTCAACAATGAGCAGTTCTTC.

The chain links TRBV14 to TRBJ2-1; 11 bases agree with TRBD2. Germline V lookup: CDR1 SGHDN, CDR2 FVKESK. This CDR3 comprises 16 residues. V shed 5 bases and J 1 base; nucleotides not matched to a gene: 4. Written as DNA, the CDR3 is TGTGCCAGCAGCAGACTAGCGGGACGTTCCTACAATGAGCAGTTCTTC. Its translation: CASSRLAGRSYNEQFF.

This clone has only one observation. This sample also contains other DNA sequences that code for the same CDR3. The chain couples TRBV14 to TRBJ1-1, with 7 bases fitting TRBD1. Germline V gene lookup returns CDR1 SGHDN and CDR2 FVKESK. The CDR3 has 15 amino acids. The J segment lost 2 bases and the V segment lost 2 bases, leaving 5 bases of the junction unmatched. The CDR3 nucleotides read TGTGCCAGCAGCCAAAGGACAGGTAGAAACACTGAAGCTTTCTTT. Its translation is CASSQRTGRNTEAFF.

The V and J genes are TRBV28 and TRBJ2-7; a weak D match, TRBD2 (5 bases). CDR1 is MDHEN, CDR2 SYDVKM, per germline. There are 16 residues in the CDR3. Trimming stripped 4 bases from V and 1 base from J, with 17 bases between. The CDR3 here is CASSSTRLLPSYEQYF. CDR3 nucleotides: TGTGCCAGCAGTTCCACCCGACTACTCCCATCCTACGAGCAGTACTTC.

The chain combines TRBV11-2 with TRBJ1-1; TRBD1 might be the D (6 bases). CDR3 length equals 14 residues. Trimming left V 5 bases short and J 4 bases short, with 14 bases between. Germline loops: CDR1 SGHAT, CDR2 FQNNGV. CDR3 coding DNA: TGTGCCAGCAGCGCCTCTTGGGGGCCCACTGAAGCTTTCTTT. This gives the protein CASSASWGPTEAFF.

In its sample, this clone was seen once. V and J are TRBV18 and TRBJ1-2; D not resolved. V was clipped by 3 bases and J by 2 bases, with 19 bases between them. Looked up from germline, CDR1 is KGHSH and CDR2 is LQKENI. This CDR3 is 17 amino acids long. The CDR3 bases are TGTGCCAGCTCACCTCTTAGGTCTTCGGACGCCAACTATGGCTACACCTTC. Its protein product is CASSPLRSSDANYGYTF.

The rearrangement links TRBV6-5 to TRBJ1-1; D perhaps matches TRBD1 (5 bases). The germline V gene has CDR1 MNHEY and CDR2 SVGAGI. The V gene lost 5 bases and the J gene lost 1 base, with 14 bases spanning the gap. This CDR3 is 15 amino acids long. CDR3 sequence reads: CASSTRAGPNTEAFF. The CDR3 bases are TGTGCCAGCAGTACCCGGGCGGGGCCGAACACTGAAGCTTTCTTT.

This chain links TRBV6-1 with TRBJ1-5; possibly TRBD1 for D (6 bases). Trimming left V 7 bases short and J 3 bases short, with 13 bases between. The CDR3 loop spans 14 amino acids. From germline, CDR1 is MNHNS and CDR2 SASEGT. The chain's CDR3 is CASKGSGANQPQHF. In DNA form, the CDR3 reads TGTGCCAGCAAGGGCTCGGGGGCCAATCAGCCCCAGCATTTT.

V usage is TRBV7-7 and J usage is TRBJ2-1; 8 positions match TRBD2. CDR1 and CDR2 from the germline V gene are SSHAT and FNYEAQ (reference sequence). Trimming cost V 8 bases and J 4 bases; bases outside gene matches: 10. This CDR3 has 15 residues. CDR3 DNA: TGTGCCAGCCGACCGGTGAGCGGGGGATACAATGAGCAGTTCTTC. Its protein is CASRPVSGGYNEQFF.